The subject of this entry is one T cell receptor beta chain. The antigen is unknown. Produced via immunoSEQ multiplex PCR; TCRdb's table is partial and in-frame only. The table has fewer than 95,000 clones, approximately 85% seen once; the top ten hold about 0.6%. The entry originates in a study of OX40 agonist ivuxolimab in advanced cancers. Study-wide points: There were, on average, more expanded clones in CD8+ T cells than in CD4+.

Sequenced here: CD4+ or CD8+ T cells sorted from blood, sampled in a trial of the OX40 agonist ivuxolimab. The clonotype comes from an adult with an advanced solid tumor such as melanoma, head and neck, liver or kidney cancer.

CDR3 sequence: CASSRGFGGAEDTQYF. For the CDR3, the DNA is TGTGCCAGCAGCCGAGGGTTCGGGGGGGCTGAAGATACGCAGTATTTT. This rearrangement joins TRBV4-2 to TRBJ2-3; 8 bases map to TRBD2. CDR3 length: 16 amino acids. Germline CDR1 LGHNA, CDR2 YNFKEQ. Trimming took 4 bases from V and 5 from J; bases not matched to a gene: 11.